These 7 T cell receptor beta chains came from one sample sequenced in a study of T cell repertoires in cytomegalovirus infection. The antigens these receptors bind are not known. Using its own MiXCR run on the reads, TCRdb lists one record per CDR3 protein. In the table there are some 350,000 distinct CDR3 sequences, almost 30% of which are singletons. The material sequenced was cultured PBMCs, taken from culture after CMV antigen stimulation. All receptors come from a human donor in good health (CMV status not recorded). Some clones in this sample may be carry-over from other donors' samples.

The chain is built from TRBV10-3 and TRBJ1-2; D not certain. The CDR3 covers 12 residues. V lost 7 bases and J 5 bases, leaving 11 bases between the germline ends. Germline V CDR1 and CDR2: ENHRY, SYGVKD. As DNA, the CDR3 is TGTGCCATCACCGAAGAGGGATATGGCTACACCTTC. It is translated as CAITEEGYGYTF.

This clonotype was counted many times. The gene calls are TRBV7-2 and TRBJ1-2, with a possible D match to TRBD1 (5 bases). Germline V gives CDR1 SGHTA, CDR2 FQGNSA. Trimming removed 8 bases from V and 2 bases from J, with 6 bases in between. The CDR3 extends over 11 amino acids. The CDR3 is CASRDNYGYTF. The DNA of the CDR3 is TGTGCCAGCCGGGACAACTATGGCTACACCTTC.

The chain employs TRBV20-1 and TRBJ1-5; a weak D match, TRBD1 (5 bases). V was trimmed by 1 base and J by 6 bases, leaving 13 bases between them. The CDR3 is made up of 14 amino acids. From germline, CDR1 is DFQATT and CDR2 SNEGSKA (reference sequence). DNA for the CDR3: TGCAGTGCTAGAGTGGTAGGGGAAGGTCAGCCCCAGCATTTT. Translation gives CSARVVGEGQPQHF.

Ten or more counts support this clonotype. The chain links TRBV7-8 to TRBJ2-5; TRBD2 is a possible D gene (7 bases). Per germline, CDR1 SGHVS and CDR2 FQNEAQ. Trimming shortened V by 1 base and J by 5 bases, and 11 bases separated the two germline ends. The CDR3 consists of 14 residues. The CDR3 sequence is CASSLVGGEETQYF. Written as DNA, the CDR3 is TGTGCCAGCAGCTTAGTAGGGGGGGAGGAGACCCAGTACTTC.

This clonotype was counted between two and nine times. The J gene is TRBJ2-4, the V gene TRBV28; no clear D gene. The CDR3 totals 13 residues. The germline gives CDR1 MDHEN, CDR2 SYDVKM. The germline V and J ends were trimmed by 4 bases and 7 bases, with 11 bases remaining between them. In DNA, the CDR3 is TGTGCCAGCAGTTCTGTCGACGGTAACATTCAGTACTTC. It codes for CASSSVDGNIQYF.

The CDR3: CASSLWVPAGGTGELFF. CDR3 nucleotide sequence: TGTGCCAGCAGTTTATGGGTCCCTGCGGGAGGCACCGGGGAGCTGTTTTTT. The chain is built from TRBV28 and TRBJ2-2, with 8 bases lining up with TRBD2. This CDR3 spans 17 amino acids. J lost 4 bases, V lost 0 bases, and 7 bases had no gene match. CDR1 is MDHEN and CDR2 is SYDVKM in the germline V gene. Based on the CDR3 plus reference TRBV28 and TRBJ2-2, the full variable domain is DVKVTQSSRYLVKRTGEKVFLECVQDMDHENMFWYRQDPGLGLRLIYFSYDVKMKEKGDIPEGYSVSREKKERFSLILESASTNQTSMYLCASSLWVPAGGTGELFFGEGSRLTVL.

This clonotype has a handful of counts. CDR3 region: CSARLRGAYNEQFF. CDR3 sequence (DNA): TGCAGTGCTAGATTGAGGGGGGCCTACAATGAGCAGTTCTTC. The rearrangement joins TRBV20-1 to TRBJ2-1, with D perhaps TRBD1 or TRBD2 (6 bases each). The CDR3 consists of 14 residues. From germline, CDR1 is DFQATT and CDR2 SNEGSKA (reference sequence). Between the trimmed V and J ends, which lost 2 bases and 2 bases, there was a span of 10 bases.